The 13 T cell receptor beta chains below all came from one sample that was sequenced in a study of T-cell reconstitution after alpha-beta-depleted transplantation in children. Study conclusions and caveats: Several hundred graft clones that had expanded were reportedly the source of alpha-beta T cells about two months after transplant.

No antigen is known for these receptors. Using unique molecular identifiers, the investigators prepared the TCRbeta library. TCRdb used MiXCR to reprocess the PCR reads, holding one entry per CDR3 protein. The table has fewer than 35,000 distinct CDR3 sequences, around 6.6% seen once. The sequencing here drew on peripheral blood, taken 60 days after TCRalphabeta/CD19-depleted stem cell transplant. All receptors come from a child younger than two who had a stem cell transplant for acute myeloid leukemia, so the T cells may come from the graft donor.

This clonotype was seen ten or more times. CDR3 loop: CASRKPGLAADTQYF. CDR3 DNA: TGTGCCAGCAGGAAACCGGGACTAGCTGCAGATACGCAGTATTTT. The rearrangement joins TRBV13 to TRBJ2-3; TRBD2 matches 9 bases. Per the germline V gene, CDR1 is PRHDT and CDR2 is FYEKMQ (reference sequence). Losses at the gene ends were 6 bases for V and 4 bases for J; bases not matched to a gene: 8. CDR3 size: 15 residues. Complete variable domain (other parts from reference TRBV13 and TRBJ2-3): AAGVIQSPRHLIKEKRETATLKCYPIPRHDTVYWYQQGPGQDPQFLISFYEKMQSDKGSIPDRFSAQQFSDYHSELNMSSLELGDSALYFCASRKPGLAADTQYFGPGTRLTVL.

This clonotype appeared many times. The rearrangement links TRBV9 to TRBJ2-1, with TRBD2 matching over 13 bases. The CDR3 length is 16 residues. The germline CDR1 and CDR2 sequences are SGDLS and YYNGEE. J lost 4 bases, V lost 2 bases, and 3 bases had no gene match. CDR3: CASSVGTSGVYNEQFF. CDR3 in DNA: TGTGCCAGCAGCGTTGGGACTAGCGGGGTTTACAATGAGCAGTTCTTC.

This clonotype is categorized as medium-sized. CDR3 sequence: CASSLWSSGANTGELFF. Written as DNA, the CDR3 is TGTGCCAGCAGTTTATGGTCTAGCGGGGCGAACACCGGGGAGCTGTTTTTT. J is TRBJ2-2 and V is TRBV28; 9 positions agree with TRBD2. V lost 0 bases and J lost 0; bases outside the gene matches: 2. The CDR3 totals 17 residues. The V gene's germline CDR1 is MDHEN and CDR2 SYDVKM.

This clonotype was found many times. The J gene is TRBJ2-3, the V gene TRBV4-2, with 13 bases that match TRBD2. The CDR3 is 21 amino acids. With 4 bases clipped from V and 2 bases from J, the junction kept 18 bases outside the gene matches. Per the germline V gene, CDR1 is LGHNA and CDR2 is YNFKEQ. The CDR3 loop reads CASSPWGLGTSGDLDTDTQYF. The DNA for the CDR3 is TGTGCCAGCAGCCCGTGGGGACTCGGGACTAGCGGGGACCTGGACACAGATACGCAGTATTTT.

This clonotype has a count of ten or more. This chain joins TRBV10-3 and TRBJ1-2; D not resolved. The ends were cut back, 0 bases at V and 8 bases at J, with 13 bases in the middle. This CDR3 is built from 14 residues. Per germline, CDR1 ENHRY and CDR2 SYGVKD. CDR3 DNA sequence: TGTGCCATCAGTGAGTCAGGATTGGGCGGCGGCTACACCTTC. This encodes CAISESGLGGGYTF.

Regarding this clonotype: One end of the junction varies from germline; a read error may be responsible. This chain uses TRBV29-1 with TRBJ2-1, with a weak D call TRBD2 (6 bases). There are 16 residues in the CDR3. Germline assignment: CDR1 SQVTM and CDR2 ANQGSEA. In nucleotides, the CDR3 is TGCAGCGTTTTGGGTGAAGCGGGTACAACCTACAATGAGCAGCTCTTC. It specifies CSVLGEAGTTYNEQLF.

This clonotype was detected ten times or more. The CDR3 DNA reads TGTGCCTCCCGGCCCCCTTTCTACAATGAGCAGTTCTTC. Amino acids: CASRPPFYNEQFF. The chain uses TRBV7-9 and TRBJ2-1; D gene uncertain. Germline V gene data show CDR1 as SEHNR and CDR2 as FQNEAQ (reference sequence). CDR3 length equals 13 residues. V dropped 11 bases and J dropped 3 bases, with 14 bases sitting between them.

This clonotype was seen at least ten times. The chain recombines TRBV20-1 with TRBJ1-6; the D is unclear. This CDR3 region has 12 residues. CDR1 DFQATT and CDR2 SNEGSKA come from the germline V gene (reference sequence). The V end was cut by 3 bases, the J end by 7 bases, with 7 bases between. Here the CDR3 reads CSASGPNSPLHF. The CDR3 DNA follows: TGCAGTGCTAGCGGCCCCAATTCACCCCTCCACTTT.

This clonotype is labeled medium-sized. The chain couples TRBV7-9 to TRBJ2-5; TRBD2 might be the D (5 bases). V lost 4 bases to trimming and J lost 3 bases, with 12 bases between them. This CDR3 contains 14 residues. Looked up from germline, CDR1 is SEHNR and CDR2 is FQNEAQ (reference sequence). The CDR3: CASSWTSLKETQYF. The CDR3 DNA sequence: TGTGCCAGCAGCTGGACTTCTCTTAAAGAGACCCAGTACTTC. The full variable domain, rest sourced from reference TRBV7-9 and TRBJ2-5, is DTGVSQNPRHKITKRGQNVTFRCDPISEHNRLYWYRQTLGQGPEFLTYFQNEAQLEKSRLLSDRFSAERPKGSFSTLEIQRTEQGDSAMYLCASSWTSLKETQYFGPGTRLLVL.

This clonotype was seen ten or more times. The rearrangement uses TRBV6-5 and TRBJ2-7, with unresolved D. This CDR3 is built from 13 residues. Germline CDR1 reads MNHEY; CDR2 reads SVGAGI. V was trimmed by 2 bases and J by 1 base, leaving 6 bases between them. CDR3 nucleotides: TGTGCCAGCAGTTACCACGCTTCCTACGAGCAGTACTTC. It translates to CASSYHASYEQYF.

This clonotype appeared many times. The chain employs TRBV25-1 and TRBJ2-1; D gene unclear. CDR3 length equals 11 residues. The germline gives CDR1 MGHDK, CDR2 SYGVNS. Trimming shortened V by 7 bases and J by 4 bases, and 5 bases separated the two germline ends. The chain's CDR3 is CASILYNEQFF. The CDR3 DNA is TGTGCCAGCATTTTATACAATGAGCAGTTCTTC.

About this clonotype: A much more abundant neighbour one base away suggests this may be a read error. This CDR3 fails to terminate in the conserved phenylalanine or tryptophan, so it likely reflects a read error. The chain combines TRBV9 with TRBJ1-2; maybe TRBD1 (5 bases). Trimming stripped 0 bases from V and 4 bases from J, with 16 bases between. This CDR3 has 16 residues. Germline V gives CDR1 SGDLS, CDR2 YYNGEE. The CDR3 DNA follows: TGTGCCAGCAGCGTAGAAGGGACGCCGAGCGGCTATGGCTACACCATC. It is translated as CASSVEGTPSGYGYTI.

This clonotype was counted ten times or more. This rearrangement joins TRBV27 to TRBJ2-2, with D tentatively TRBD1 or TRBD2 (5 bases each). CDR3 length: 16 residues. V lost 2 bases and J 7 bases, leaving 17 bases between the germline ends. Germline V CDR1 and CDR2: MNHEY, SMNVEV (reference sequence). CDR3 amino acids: CASSLAMGDLLGELFF. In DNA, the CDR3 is TGTGCCAGCAGTTTAGCAATGGGGGATCTGCTCGGGGAGCTGTTTTTT.